One and the same sample provided the 20 T cell receptor beta chains below, sequenced in a study of CD8 T cells in Susac syndrome (dated by TCRdb to between 2018 and 2021). The library was generated by the immunoSEQ multiplex PCR assay. RNA was extracted using the RNeasy kit, and roughly 0.5 to 1 ug of the RNA was reverse transcribed with random hexamers. Starting from the raw public reads, TCRdb applied fastp trimming at Q25, assembled clones with MiXCR and retained in-frame beta chains. Here each entry gathers all rows of one CDR3 protein and keeps the most common genes and DNA. Counted in this sample were 70,000 to 85,000 distinct CDR3 sequences; about 96% of them appeared once. The ten largest clonotypes hold approximately 0.42% of the sample. Sequencing was carried out using CD8+ T cells from PBMCs. Receptor source: a human donor with Susac syndrome.

The genes are TRBV7-8 and TRBJ2-2; 8 bases fit TRBD2. Germline CDR1 and CDR2: SGHVS and FQNEAQ. The CDR3 contains 15 residues. Losses at the gene ends were 6 bases for V and 5 bases for J; bases not matched to a gene: 8. The chain's CDR3 is CASSLSGGITGELFF. The CDR3 region has the DNA TGTGCCAGCAGTTTATCGGGGGGGATAACCGGGGAGCTGTTTTTT.

V gene TRBV20-1 combines with J gene TRBJ2-5; D is tentatively TRBD1 or TRBD2 (5 bases each). The CDR3 is made up of 13 amino acids. In germline, CDR1 is DFQATT, CDR2 SNEGSKA (reference sequence). V was pared by 6 bases and J by 8 bases, with 19 bases between. The CDR3 nucleotides are TGCAGTGCCCGCCCCGGGACCCCCAGAACCCAGTACTTC. Translation: CSARPGTPRTQYF.

This clonotype was seen once. V and J are TRBV4-3 and TRBJ2-7; tentatively, D is TRBD1 (6 bases). This CDR3 region has 16 residues. Trimming left V 1 base short and J 4 bases short, with 17 bases between. Germline V lookup: CDR1 LGHNA, CDR2 YSLEER. CDR3: CASSQGVGHPAYEQYF. The CDR3 DNA reads as TGCGCCAGCAGCCAAGGGGTGGGACACCCTGCATACGAGCAGTACTTC.

This chain uses TRBV29-1 with TRBJ2-1; D is possibly TRBD1 (6 bases). The CDR3 consists of 16 residues. CDR1 is SQVTM and CDR2 is ANQGSEA in the germline V gene. V lost 3 bases to trimming and J lost 7 bases, with 22 bases between them. The CDR3 coding sequence is TGCAGCGTTGAGGGGCCGATGAACAGGGTCTTGAATGAGCAGTTCTTC. Amino acids: CSVEGPMNRVLNEQFF.

The chain is built from TRBV15 and TRBJ1-5, with D unresolved. With 0 bases removed from V and 8 bases from J, the gap between germline ends came to 14 bases. Germline loops: CDR1 LNHNV, CDR2 YYDKDF (reference sequence). CDR3 size: 15 residues. The DNA of the CDR3 is TGTGCCACCAGCAGAGATCTGCGGGGTCCGGAGCCCCAGCATTTT. As protein: CATSRDLRGPEPQHF.

The V and J genes are TRBV6-5 and TRBJ2-2; D ambiguous. The CDR3 has 13 residues. V was cut by 0 bases and J by 1 base, with 0 bases left in between. CDR1 is MNHEY and CDR2 is SVGAGI in the germline V gene. The CDR3 spells CASSYSNTGELFF. The CDR3 nucleotides read TGTGCCAGCAGTTACTCGAACACCGGGGAGCTGTTTTTT.

V is TRBV4-3 and J is TRBJ2-1; 13 bases are shared with TRBD2. The junction had 6 bases not matched to a gene; V was cut back by 4 bases and J by 0 bases. CDR3 length equals 18 residues. Germline V gene data show CDR1 as LGHNA and CDR2 as YSLEER. The CDR3 nucleotides read TGCGCCAGCAGCCCGGGACTAGCGGGACCTAGCTCCTACAATGAGCAGTTCTTC. Translating gives CASSPGLAGPSSYNEQFF.

This sequence joins TRBV13 and TRBJ2-7; 9 positions match TRBD1. This CDR3 contains 14 residues. CDR1 is PRHDT, CDR2 FYEKMQ, per germline (reference sequence). The V and J ends lost 4 bases and 4 bases, in that order; junction bases with no gene match: 5. The CDR3 DNA reads TGTGCCAGCAGCTCACGGGACAGGGTGTACGAGCAGTACTTC. As protein: CASSSRDRVYEQYF.

This clonotype appeared once. The chain links TRBV7-9 to TRBJ2-4, with a weak D call TRBD1 (6 bases). The CDR3 runs 16 residues. V was pared by 5 bases and J by 8 bases, with 22 bases between. Per germline, CDR1 SEHNR and CDR2 FQNEAQ (reference sequence). This chain's CDR3 is CASSPITGRGRDIQYF. Here the CDR3 DNA reads TGTGCCAGCAGCCCCATTACAGGGAGAGGAAGGGACATTCAGTACTTC.

The chain has TRBV24-1 and TRBJ2-1; 8 bases agree with TRBD1. Germline CDR1 and CDR2: KGHDR and SFDVKD. This CDR3 has 16 residues. The V segment lost 4 bases and the J segment 4 bases; nucleotides outside the gene matches: 8. DNA of the CDR3: TGTGCCACCAGTGACCGGACAGGACAGGGTTACAATGAGCAGTTCTTC. This codes for CATSDRTGQGYNEQFF.

This sequence joins TRBV9 and TRBJ2-2; D call uncertain. The CDR3 runs 15 residues. V gave up 4 bases and J gave up 1 base, with 11 bases separating them. Germline V lookup: CDR1 SGDLS, CDR2 YYNGEE. CDR3: CASSPRRVNTGELFF. In DNA form, the CDR3 reads TGTGCCAGCAGCCCCCGACGGGTGAACACCGGGGAGCTGTTTTTT.

This rearrangement joins TRBV20-1 to TRBJ2-5; D gene uncertain. The CDR3 has 14 residues. Trimming took off 1 base at V and 2 bases at J, with 11 bases between the two ends. Germline CDR1 is DFQATT and CDR2 is SNEGSKA (reference sequence). The CDR3 bases are TGCAGTGCTAGAGTGGCCCGTAATCAAGAGACCCAGTACTTC. This gives the protein CSARVARNQETQYF.

The chain is built from TRBV6-2 or TRBV6-3 and TRBJ2-1; D gene unclear. CDR3 length: 14 residues. The V gene's germline CDR1 is MNHEY and CDR2 SVGEGT. Trimming removed 8 bases at V and 7 bases at J, with 18 bases between. The chain's CDR3 is CASGWGTELNEQFF. The CDR3 nucleotides read TGTGCCAGCGGATGGGGAACAGAACTTAATGAGCAGTTCTTC.

CDR3 sequence reads: CASTPGGGAETQYF. CDR3 nucleotides: TGCGCCTCAACCCCGGGCGGGGGGGCCGAGACCCAGTACTTC. The J gene is TRBJ2-5, the V gene TRBV5-1, with 9 positions matching TRBD2. The CDR3 has 14 residues. Germline V gives CDR1 SGHRS, CDR2 YFSETQ. J lost 5 bases, V lost 10 bases, and 12 bases had no gene match.

This clonotype has just one count. V is TRBV13 and J is TRBJ2-2, with D perhaps matching TRBD1 (6 bases). Germline V CDR1 and CDR2: PRHDT, FYEKMQ (reference sequence). CDR3 length equals 16 residues. V was pared by 5 bases and J by 0 bases, with 13 bases between. The CDR3 nucleotides read TGTGCCAGCAGCCTATCGGGACACGCGAACACCGGGGAGCTGTTTTTT. It translates to CASSLSGHANTGELFF.

V is TRBV29-1 and J is TRBJ1-2; maybe TRBD1 (5 bases). Trimming cost V 7 bases and J 4 bases, with 22 bases left between them. The CDR3 length is 15 residues. Germline V gene lookup returns CDR1 SQVTM and CDR2 ANQGSEA. CDR3: CSALAVGPPRYGYTF. CDR3 coding DNA: TGCAGCGCATTAGCCGTGGGACCGCCCCGCTATGGCTACACCTTC. The full variable domain, with the rest looked up from reference TRBV29-1 and TRBJ1-2, is SAVISQKPSRDICQRGTSLTIQCQVDSQVTMMFWYRQQPGQSLTLIATANQGSEATYESGFVIDKFPISRPNLTFSTLTVSNMSPEDSSIYLCSALAVGPPRYGYTFGSGTRLTVV.

This chain joins TRBV6-2 or TRBV6-3 and TRBJ1-1; 7 bases fit TRBD1. The CDR3 has 14 amino acids. Trimming at V came to 3 bases and at J to 4 bases, leaving 5 bases not matched to a gene. The germline gives CDR1 MNHEY, CDR2 SVGEGT. The CDR3 spells CASSYRDRVTEAFF. The DNA of the CDR3 is TGTGCCAGCAGTTATCGGGACAGAGTCACTGAAGCTTTCTTT.

V is TRBV29-1 and J is TRBJ2-3; no clear D. This CDR3 has 14 amino acids. Trimming removed 7 bases at V and 5 bases at J, with 19 bases between. Looked up from germline, CDR1 is SQVTM and CDR2 is ANQGSEA. CDR3 protein: CSALGGSVIDTQYF. CDR3 coding DNA: TGCAGCGCGCTTGGCGGCAGCGTAATAGATACGCAGTATTTT.

The rearrangement links TRBV29-1 to TRBJ1-2; 12 bases fit TRBD1. J lost 8 bases, V lost 2 bases, and 9 bases had no gene match. Germline assignment: CDR1 SQVTM and CDR2 ANQGSEA. This CDR3 has 15 amino acids. The CDR3 coding sequence is TGCAGCGTTGAACTGCCGGGACAGGGGGCGCGCGGCTACACCTTC. Its protein is CSVELPGQGARGYTF.

The genes are TRBV7-9 and TRBJ1-1; D is unclear. V was cut by 5 bases and J by 9 bases, with 13 bases left in between. The germline gives CDR1 SEHNR, CDR2 FQNEAQ (reference sequence). CDR3 length: 12 amino acids. CDR3 coding DNA: TGTGCCAGCAGCCCCGTCCCTCCGAAAGCTTTCTTT. Translation: CASSPVPPKAFF.